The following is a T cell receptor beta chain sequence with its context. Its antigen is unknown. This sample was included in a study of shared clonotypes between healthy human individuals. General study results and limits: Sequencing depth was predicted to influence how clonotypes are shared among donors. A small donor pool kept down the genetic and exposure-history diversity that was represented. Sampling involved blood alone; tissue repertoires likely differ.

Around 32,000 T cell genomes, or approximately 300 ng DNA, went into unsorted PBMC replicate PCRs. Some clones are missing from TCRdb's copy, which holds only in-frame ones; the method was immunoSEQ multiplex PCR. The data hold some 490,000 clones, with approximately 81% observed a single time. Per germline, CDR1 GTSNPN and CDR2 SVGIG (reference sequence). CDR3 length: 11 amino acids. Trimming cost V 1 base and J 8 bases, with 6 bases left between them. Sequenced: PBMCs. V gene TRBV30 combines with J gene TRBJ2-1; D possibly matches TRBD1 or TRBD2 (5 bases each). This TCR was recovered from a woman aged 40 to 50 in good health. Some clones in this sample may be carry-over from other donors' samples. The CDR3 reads CAWSGGYEQFF. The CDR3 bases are TGTGCCTGGAGTGGGGGGTATGAGCAGTTCTTC.